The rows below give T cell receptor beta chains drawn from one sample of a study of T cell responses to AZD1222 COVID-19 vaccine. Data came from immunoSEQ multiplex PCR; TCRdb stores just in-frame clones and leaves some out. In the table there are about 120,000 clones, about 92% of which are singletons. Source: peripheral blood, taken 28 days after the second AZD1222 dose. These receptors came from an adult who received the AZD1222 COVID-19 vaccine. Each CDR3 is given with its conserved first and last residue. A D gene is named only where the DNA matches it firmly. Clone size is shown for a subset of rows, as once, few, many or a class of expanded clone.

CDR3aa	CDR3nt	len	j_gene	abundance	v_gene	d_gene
CASSSLAGSYNEQFF	TGTGCCAGCAGCTCACTAGCGGGCTCCTACAATGAGCAGTTCTTC	15	TRBJ2-1	.	TRBV5-6	TRBD2
CASSLGQGSYNEKLFF	TGTGCCAGCAGCCTGGGACAGGGGTCGTATAATGAAAAACTGTTTTTT	16	TRBJ1-4	.	TRBV7-9	TRBD1
CASSKGQKGNTIYF	TGTGCCAGCAGTAAGGGACAGAAAGGAAACACCATATATTTT	14	TRBJ1-3	.	TRBV2	TRBD1
CAWSGGGANNPNTEAFF	TGTGCCTGGAGTGGCGGGGGGGCCAACAACCCCAACACTGAAGCTTTCTTT	17	TRBJ1-1	.	TRBV30	.
CASSHGQEDSPLHF	TGTGCCAGCAGCCACGGACAGGAGGATTCACCCCTCCACTTT	14	TRBJ1-6	.	TRBV14	TRBD1
CASSAGLAGATFTDTQYF	TGTGCCAGCAGCGCGGGACTAGCGGGAGCGACTTTCACAGATACGCAGTATTTT	18	TRBJ2-3	.	TRBV7-9	TRBD2
CASSSDPHSNQPQHF	TGTGCCAGCAGTTCCGACCCCCATAGCAATCAGCCCCAGCATTTT	15	TRBJ1-5	once	TRBV6-5	.
CASRYNEQFF	TGTGCCAGCCGTTACAATGAGCAGTTCTTC	10	TRBJ2-1	.	TRBV2	.
CASSHPNYGYTF	TGTGCCAGCAGCCACCCTAACTATGGCTACACCTTC	12	TRBJ1-2	.	TRBV7-2	.
CASRIELGQFF	TGTGCCAGCAGGATAGAATTGGGGCAGTTCTTC	11	TRBJ2-1	.	TRBV2	.
CSPGGTDYTF	TGCAGTCCCGGGGGTACGGACTACACCTTC	10	TRBJ1-2	few	TRBV20-1	.
CASSLGQTNTEAFF	TGTGCCAGTAGTCTAGGGCAAACTAACACTGAAGCTTTCTTT	14	TRBJ1-1	.	TRBV19	.
CASGSPPRGNQPQHF	TGTGCTAGTGGCTCCCCCCCGAGGGGCAATCAGCCCCAGCATTTT	15	TRBJ1-5	.	TRBV12-5	.
CASSLSLGTDSYEQYF	TGTGCCAGCAGCTTATCCCTCGGGACAGATTCCTACGAGCAGTACTTC	16	TRBJ2-7	.	TRBV7-9	TRBD1
CAWNRHDGGATEAFF	TGTGCCTGGAATCGCCATGATGGGGGCGCGACTGAAGCTTTCTTT	15	TRBJ1-1	.	TRBV30	.
CATSRGGTVLAGAVNEQFF	TGTGCCACCAGCAGAGGTGGGACCGTACTAGCGGGAGCGGTCAATGAGCAGTTCTTC	19	TRBJ2-1	.	TRBV15	TRBD2
CSVEAGKDGYTF	TGCAGCGTTGAAGCCGGGAAGGATGGCTACACCTTC	12	TRBJ1-2	.	TRBV29-1	.
CASSPGTQYGYTF	TGTGCCAGTAGCCCCGGGACACAGTATGGCTACACCTTC	13	TRBJ1-2	.	TRBV19	.
CASSYGGELFF	TGTGCCAGCAGTTACGGCGGGGAGCTGTTTTTT	11	TRBJ2-2	.	TRBV7-2	.
CSVELPSTDTQYF	TGCAGCGTCGAACTTCCTAGCACAGATACGCAGTATTTT	13	TRBJ2-3	.	TRBV29-1	.
CASSLAGASYNEQFF	TGTGCCAGCAGCTTAGCGGGAGCGAGCTACAATGAGCAGTTCTTC	15	TRBJ2-1	.	TRBV7-2	.
CASSLTSGRVNTEAFF	TGTGCCAGCAGCTTAACTAGCGGCAGGGTGAACACTGAAGCTTTCTTT	16	TRBJ1-1	.	TRBV7-2	.
CASSYVRPSNQPQHF	TGTGCCAGCAGTTATGTCAGACCTAGCAATCAGCCCCAGCATTTT	15	TRBJ1-5	.	TRBV6-8	.
CASSLLTYGYTF	TGTGCCAGCAGTTTACTAACTTATGGCTACACCTTC	12	TRBJ1-2	.	TRBV12-3/TRBV12-4	.
CASSQTSGRPDTQYF	TGTGCCAGCAGCCAAACTAGCGGGAGGCCAGATACGCAGTATTTT	15	TRBJ2-3	.	TRBV3-1/TRBV3-2	TRBD2
CASSSRVLEKLFF	TGTGCCAGCAGTTCTAGGGTTTTAGAAAAACTGTTTTTT	13	TRBJ1-4	.	TRBV12-3/TRBV12-4	.
CASSFRDYGYTF	TGTGCCAGCAGCTTCCGGGACTATGGCTACACCTTC	12	TRBJ1-2	.	TRBV5-6	.
CASRQVIAEAFF	TGTGCCAGCCGCCAAGTCATCGCTGAAGCTTTCTTT	12	TRBJ1-1	once	TRBV6-2/TRBV6-3	.
CASSRSGTNTGELFF	TGTGCCAGCAGTCGTAGCGGGACGAACACCGGGGAGCTGTTTTTT	15	TRBJ2-2	.	TRBV27	TRBD2
CASSIGLGEQYF	TGTGCCAGCAGTATCGGACTGGGCGAGCAGTACTTC	12	TRBJ2-7	.	TRBV27	.
CASSLSGNSNQPQHF	TGTGCCAGCAGTTTGTCTGGCAATAGCAATCAGCCCCAGCATTTT	15	TRBJ1-5	.	TRBV27	.
CASSLGSSGAGDTQYF	TGTGCCAGCAGCTTGGGGAGTAGCGGGGCGGGAGATACGCAGTATTTT	16	TRBJ2-3	.	TRBV5-4	TRBD2
CASSYSTYRNTEAFF	TGTGCCAGCAGTTACTCAACTTACAGGAACACTGAAGCTTTCTTT	15	TRBJ1-1	.	TRBV6-2/TRBV6-3	.
CASSIQGANGYTF	TGTGCCAGTAGTATCCAGGGGGCGAATGGCTACACCTTC	13	TRBJ1-2	few	TRBV19	TRBD1
CASSQEAGLGFYEQYF	TGCGCCAGCAGCCAAGAGGCGGGACTCGGTTTCTACGAGCAGTACTTC	16	TRBJ2-7	.	TRBV4-3	.
CASRDRGQATDTQYF	TGTGCCAGTAGGGACCGGGGACAGGCCACAGATACGCAGTATTTT	15	TRBJ2-3	.	TRBV19	TRBD1
CASSPSQAGGAYEQYF	TGTGCCAGCAGCCCCTCCCAGGCCGGGGGGGCCTACGAGCAGTACTTC	16	TRBJ2-7	.	TRBV7-6	TRBD2
CASSLAGTTFNEQFF	TGTGCCAGCAGCTTAGCTGGGACTACTTTCAATGAGCAGTTCTTC	15	TRBJ2-1	.	TRBV7-9	TRBD2
CASSGRGGNEKLFF	TGTGCCAGCAGTGGAAGAGGGGGGAATGAAAAACTGTTTTTT	14	TRBJ1-4	.	TRBV25-1	.
CASSLARALDTGELFF	TGTGCCAGCAGCTTAGCCAGGGCCTTAGACACCGGGGAGCTGTTTTTT	16	TRBJ2-2	.	TRBV7-9	.
CASSLRAGTGGSETQYF	TGCGCCAGCAGCTTGCGGGCTGGGACAGGGGGTTCGGAGACCCAGTACTTC	17	TRBJ2-5	.	TRBV5-1	TRBD1
CASSITSGRRYEQYF	TGTGCCAGCAGTATTACTAGCGGGAGACGGTACGAGCAGTACTTC	15	TRBJ2-7	.	TRBV6-2/TRBV6-3	TRBD2
CASSTPGQGFSAQHF	TGTGCCAGCAGCACACCGGGACAGGGGTTTTCGGCCCAGCATTTT	15	TRBJ1-5	.	TRBV28	TRBD1
CASSLTRTVKNEKLFF	TGTGCCAGCAGCTTGACTCGGACAGTCAAAAATGAAAAACTGTTTTTT	16	TRBJ1-4	few	TRBV7-8	.